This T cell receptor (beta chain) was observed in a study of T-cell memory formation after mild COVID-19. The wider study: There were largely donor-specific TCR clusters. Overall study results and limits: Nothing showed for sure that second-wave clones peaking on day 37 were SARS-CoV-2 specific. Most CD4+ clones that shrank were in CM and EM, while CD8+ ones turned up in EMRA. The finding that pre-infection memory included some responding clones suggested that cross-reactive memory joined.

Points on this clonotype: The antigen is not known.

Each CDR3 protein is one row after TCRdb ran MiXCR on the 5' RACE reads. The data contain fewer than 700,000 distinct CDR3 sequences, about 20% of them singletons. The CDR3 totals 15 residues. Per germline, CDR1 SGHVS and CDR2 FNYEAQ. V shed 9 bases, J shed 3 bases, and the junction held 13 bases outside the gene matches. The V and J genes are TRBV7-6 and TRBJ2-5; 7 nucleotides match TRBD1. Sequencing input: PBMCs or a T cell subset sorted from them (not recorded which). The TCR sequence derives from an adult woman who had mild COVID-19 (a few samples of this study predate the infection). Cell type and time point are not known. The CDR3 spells CASSNPGTDKETQYF. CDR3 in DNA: TGTGCCAGTTCAAACCCCGGGACAGACAAAGAGACCCAGTACTTC.